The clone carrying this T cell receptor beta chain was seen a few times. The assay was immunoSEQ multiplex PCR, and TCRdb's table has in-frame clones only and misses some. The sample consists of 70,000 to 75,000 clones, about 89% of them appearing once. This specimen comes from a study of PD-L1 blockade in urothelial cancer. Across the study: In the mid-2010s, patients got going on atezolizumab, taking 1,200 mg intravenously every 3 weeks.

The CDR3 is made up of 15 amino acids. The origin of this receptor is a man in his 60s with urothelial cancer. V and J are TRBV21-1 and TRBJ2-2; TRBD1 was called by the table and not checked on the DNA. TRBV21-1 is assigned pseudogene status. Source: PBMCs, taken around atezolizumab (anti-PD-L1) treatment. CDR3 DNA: TGTGCCAGCAGCACCGGGACAGGAAACACCGGGGAGCTGTTTTTT. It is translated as CASSTGTGNTGELFF.